Below are 19 T cell receptor beta chains sequenced from a single sample in a study of regulatory T cells in long-lasting Graves disease (TCRdb year 2021). Libraries were constructed by multiplex PCR. Sequencing was performed on an Illumina HiSeq 4000. CDR3 regions were amplified by Arm-PCR with iRepertoire HTBI primers to construct TCR beta libraries. TCRdb handled the public reads itself, with Q25 trimming in fastp and clone calling in MiXCR, and kept productive beta chains. Entries are consolidated by CDR3 protein sequence, retaining the most common genes and DNA. This sample comprises approximately 400,000 distinct CDR3 sequences, around a sixth of them detected only once. The ten largest clones take up approximately 22% of the sample. What this sample's time point label stands for: newly diagnosed GD, antithyroid drugs for less than 3 months. For both TCR sequencing and RNA sequencing, RNA was extracted from PBMCs using TRIzol.

The specimen comprised peripheral blood mononuclear cells (PBMCs), sampled at new diagnosis, from a patient treated with antithyroid drugs. Every receptor here comes from a female donor with Graves disease.

The sample holds one count of this clonotype. V is TRBV7-9 and J is TRBJ2-1; TRBD2 matches 12 bases. Germline trimming cut 6 bases from V and 2 bases from J; bases unmatched to any gene: 14. Germline-derived CDR1 and CDR2 are SEHNR and FQNEAQ (reference sequence). The CDR3 sequence is 19 residues long. The CDR3 nucleotides are TGTGCCAGCAGTAGGCCGCCTAGCGGGAGGGCCACAGCCTACAATGAGCAGTTCTTC. Residues: CASSRPPSGRATAYNEQFF.

The chain is built from TRBV7-8 and TRBJ2-2; TRBD2 aligns across 14 bases. From germline, CDR1 is SGHVS and CDR2 FQNEAQ. The J segment lost 4 bases and the V segment lost 8 bases, leaving 9 bases of the junction unmatched. This CDR3 spans 17 amino acids. The CDR3 is CASGRLAGGRPTGELFF. In nucleotides, the CDR3 is TGTGCCAGCGGAAGACTAGCGGGAGGGCGTCCCACCGGGGAGCTGTTTTTT. Full variable domain (outside the CDR3, taken from reference TRBV7-8 and TRBJ2-2): GAGVSQSPRYKVAKRGQDVALRCDPISGHVSLFWYQQALGQGPEFLTYFQNEAQLDKSGLPSDRFFAERPEGSVSTLKIQRTQQEDSAVYLCASGRLAGGRPTGELFFGEGSRLTVL.

The sample holds many counts of this clonotype. This chain links TRBV5-1 with TRBJ2-1; 7 bases match TRBD1. CDR1 SGHRS and CDR2 YFSETQ come from the germline V gene. The CDR3 loop spans 13 amino acids. J was trimmed by 7 bases and V by 4 bases; bases with no gene match: 5. The CDR3, as DNA: TGCGCCAGCAGCCCCGGGACAGCAAATGAGCAGTTCTTC. Translation gives CASSPGTANEQFF. The full variable domain, rest sourced from reference TRBV5-1 and TRBJ2-1, is KAGVTQTPRYLIKTRGQQVTLSCSPISGHRSVSWYQQTPGQGLQFLFEYFSETQRNKGNFPGRFSGRQFSNSRSEMNVSTLELGDSALYLCASSPGTANEQFFGPGTRLTVL.

This clonotype was detected only a few times. The chain has TRBV4-1 and TRBJ2-1; 8 bases agree with TRBD1. J was trimmed by 2 bases and V by 4 bases; bases with no gene match: 7. CDR1 is MGHRA and CDR2 is YSYEKL in the germline V gene. The CDR3 totals 16 residues. The CDR3 region has the DNA TGCGCCAGCAGCCCAAACCGGGACAGGACCTACAATGAGCAGTTCTTC. Its protein is CASSPNRDRTYNEQFF.

This sequence joins TRBV12-3 or TRBV12-4 and TRBJ2-3; 7 bases map to TRBD2. V shed 5 bases, J shed 0 bases, and the junction held 5 bases outside the gene matches. The CDR3 covers 15 residues. The CDR3 loop reads CASSPSAGSTDTQYF. The CDR3 nucleotides read TGTGCCAGCAGTCCTTCAGCGGGAAGCACAGATACGCAGTATTTT.

This clonotype was seen more than once but under ten times. The gene calls are TRBV7-2 and TRBJ1-3, with a possible D match to TRBD1 (5 bases). Germline lookup yields CDR1 SGHTA and CDR2 FQGNSA. Trimming cost V 6 bases and J 0 bases, with 15 bases left between them. The CDR3 is made up of 16 amino acids. Here the CDR3 reads CASRNYRGLSGNTIYF. Here the CDR3 DNA reads TGTGCCAGCAGGAACTACCGGGGCCTCTCTGGAAACACCATATATTTT.

This clonotype was counted at least ten times. CDR3 loop: CASGLPGVEQYF. CDR3 coding DNA: TGTGCTAGTGGTTTGCCAGGAGTCGAGCAGTACTTC. The chain couples TRBV12-5 to TRBJ2-7; D is uncertain. This CDR3 contains 12 residues. Germline V CDR1 and CDR2: LGHNT, FRNRAP. The V end was cut by 2 bases, the J end by 6 bases, with 8 bases between.

The chain joins TRBV6-1 to TRBJ1-5, with a tentative D call TRBD1 (5 bases). Germline values: CDR1 MNHNS, CDR2 SASEGT. The CDR3 contains 13 residues. The germline V and J ends were trimmed by 8 bases and 4 bases, with 12 bases remaining between them. CDR3 sequence: CASHRGENQPQHF. The DNA for the CDR3 is TGTGCCAGCCACCGGGGGGAGAATCAGCCCCAGCATTTT.

This clonotype was recorded at least ten times. V gene TRBV20-1 combines with J gene TRBJ2-5; D gene ambiguous. Germline V gene lookup returns CDR1 DFQATT and CDR2 SNEGSKA (reference sequence). This CDR3 is built from 15 residues. This CDR3 reads CSANGPEALQETQYF. The DNA of the CDR3 is TGCAGCGCCAACGGCCCCGAAGCTCTCCAAGAGACCCAGTACTTC.

The chain joins TRBV10-3 to TRBJ2-3; 10 bases align to TRBD1. The CDR3 extends over 15 amino acids. Per the germline V gene, CDR1 is ENHRY and CDR2 is SYGVKD. V lost 6 bases to trimming and J lost 3 bases; unmatched junction nucleotides: 6. The CDR3 region is CAIRETGGMTDTQYF. In nucleotides, the CDR3 is TGTGCCATCAGAGAGACAGGGGGCATGACAGATACGCAGTATTTT.

This clonotype was observed at least ten times. The chain uses TRBV24-1 and TRBJ2-5; D unresolved. This CDR3 has 15 residues. V was trimmed by 4 bases and J by 5 bases, leaving 16 bases between them. CDR1 is KGHDR, CDR2 SFDVKD, per germline. CDR3 sequence: CATSDQTRPRETQYF. The CDR3 nucleotides read TGTGCCACCAGTGACCAGACTCGACCTCGGGAGACCCAGTACTTC.

This clonotype was seen repeatedly, ten times or more. The V call is TRBV9, the J call TRBJ2-3; TRBD1 is a possible D gene (5 bases). V shed 7 bases and J shed 3 bases, with 24 bases lying between them. Germline V gene lookup returns CDR1 SGDLS and CDR2 YYNGEE. The CDR3 totals 17 residues. The CDR3 region has the DNA TGTGCCAGCTCCCGTCAAGGGGTGGTGATGGTAACAGATACGCAGTATTTT. Translating it yields CASSRQGVVMVTDTQYF.

This clonotype was seen ten or more times. The rearrangement joins TRBV5-1 to TRBJ2-1; D not certain. Germline loops: CDR1 SGHRS, CDR2 YFSETQ. Trimming cost V 0 bases and J 1 base, with 8 bases left between them. This CDR3 is 15 amino acids long. The CDR3 sequence: CASSLEPGSYNEQFF. CDR3 nucleotide sequence: TGCGCCAGCAGCTTGGAACCGGGTTCCTACAATGAGCAGTTCTTC.

This clonotype was seen repeatedly, ten times or more. The chain links TRBV9 to TRBJ2-1; no clear D gene. Trimming left V 3 bases short and J 2 bases short, with 15 bases between. This CDR3 has 16 amino acids. The V gene's germline CDR1 is SGDLS and CDR2 YYNGEE. CDR3 DNA sequence: TGTGCCAGCAGCGAGGGCCTCCTTGAGGCCTACAATGAGCAGTTCTTC. Amino acid sequence: CASSEGLLEAYNEQFF.

The genes are TRBV9 and TRBJ1-1, with D tentatively TRBD1 (5 bases). V lost 4 bases to trimming and J lost 1 base, with 11 bases between them. The CDR3 loop spans 14 amino acids. Per germline, CDR1 SGDLS and CDR2 YYNGEE. CDR3 in amino acids: CASSPIGQNTEAFF. CDR3 nucleotides: TGTGCCAGCAGCCCCATCGGACAGAACACTGAAGCTTTCTTT.

The V and J genes are TRBV4-3 and TRBJ1-1; D is unresolved. The CDR3 is made up of 16 amino acids. V lost 0 bases, J lost 1 base, and 12 bases lay in between. CDR1 is LGHNA and CDR2 is YSLEER in the germline V gene. In nucleotides, the CDR3 is TGCGCCAGCAGCCAAGATGAGGTAGAGGGGAACACTGAAGCTTTCTTT. As protein: CASSQDEVEGNTEAFF.

Notes on this clonotype: A read error is possible here, since a much larger clone lies one base away. This rearrangement joins TRBV5-6 to TRBJ1-1; 7 bases fit TRBD1. CDR3 length: 15 amino acids. The germline V gene has CDR1 SGHDT and CDR2 YYEEEE. This CDR3 reads CASSSWTGPNTEVFF. The CDR3 nucleotides read TGTGCCAGCAGCTCGTGGACAGGACCGAACACTGAAGTTTTCTTT.

This clonotype was counted ten times or more. This sequence joins TRBV6-1 and TRBJ2-4; D gene unclear. This CDR3 spans 16 amino acids. Trimming took off 8 bases at V and 1 base at J, with 18 bases between the two ends. Germline loops: CDR1 MNHNS, CDR2 SASEGT. CDR3 loop: CASGRTLPGAKNIQYF. The DNA of the CDR3 is TGTGCCAGCGGCCGGACCCTCCCAGGTGCCAAAAACATTCAGTACTTC.

The CDR3 region has the DNA TGTGCCAGCAGGGCACGACTAGCGGGAGGCTCCTACGAGCAGTACTTC. It yields the protein CASRARLAGGSYEQYF. This chain links TRBV11-2 with TRBJ2-7, with 13 bases identical to TRBD2. V shed 6 bases and J 0 bases; nucleotides not matched to a gene: 5. CDR3 length: 16 amino acids. The V gene's germline CDR1 is SGHAT and CDR2 FQNNGV.